Below are 29 T cell receptor beta chains sequenced from a single sample in a study of T cells in Graves' hyperthyroidism and ophthalmopathy. Authors of the study amplified TCR beta CDR3 regions from RNA transcripts. Researchers ran a first-round RT-PCR on the TCR CDR3 using the HTBI primer set. A single record per CDR3 protein comes from TCRdb applying MiXCR to the multiplex PCR reads. This table holds about 700,000 distinct CDR3 sequences, just under 45% found once. Sequencing used peripheral blood or thyroid tissue (not recorded which). These receptors originate from an adult man with Graves' disease, either hyperthyroidism or ophthalmopathy (not recorded which).

This clonotype was found a few times. The chain employs TRBV7-9 and TRBJ1-1; TRBD1 might be the D (5 bases). CDR1 and CDR2 from the germline V gene are SEHNR and FQNEAQ (reference sequence). Between the trimmed V and J ends, which lost 9 bases and 1 base, there was a span of 15 bases. This CDR3 has 14 amino acids. The CDR3 DNA follows: TGTGCCAGTAGTCCTCTGACAGAGAACACTGAAGCTTTCTTT. Amino acids: CASSPLTENTEAFF. Complete variable domain (other parts from reference TRBV7-9 and TRBJ1-1): DTGVSQNPRHKITKRGQNVTFRCDPISEHNRLYWYRQTLGQGPEFLTYFQNEAQLEKSRLLSDRFSAERPKGSFSTLEIQRTEQGDSAMYLCASSPLTENTEAFFGQGTRLTVV.

This clonotype has ten or more counts. The V gene is TRBV12-3 or TRBV12-4, the J gene TRBJ2-7; D is ambiguous. The CDR3 totals 14 residues. V was trimmed by 6 bases and J by 3 bases, leaving 15 bases between them. CDR3 sequence: CASSLHRQVYEQYF. Here the CDR3 DNA reads TGTGCCAGCAGCCTGCACCGCCAGGTCTACGAGCAGTACTTC.

Notes on this clonotype: This clone may be a read error of a much larger clone one base away. This rearrangement joins TRBV10-2 to TRBJ2-5, with 9 bases identical to TRBD2. Germline values: CDR1 WSHSY, CDR2 SAAADI. Losses at the gene ends were 11 bases for V and 3 bases for J; bases not matched to a gene: 16. There are 16 residues in the CDR3. The CDR3 loop reads CAGGAPRGGAKETQYF. The CDR3 coding sequence is TGCGCCGGCGGGGCACCTCGCGGGGGGGCAAAAGAGACCCAGTACTTC.

This clonotype was observed at least ten times. This chain connects TRBV7-9 to TRBJ1-2, with D maybe TRBD1 (5 bases). The germline V gene has CDR1 SEHNR and CDR2 FQNEAQ (reference sequence). The length of the CDR3 is 14 residues. V was cut by 2 bases and J by 8 bases, with 15 bases left in between. The CDR3 protein is CASSLSPGLGGYTF. The CDR3, as DNA: TGTGCCAGCAGCTTAAGCCCAGGGCTAGGCGGCTACACCTTC. The full variable domain, with the rest looked up from reference TRBV7-9 and TRBJ1-2, is DTGVSQNPRHKITKRGQNVTFRCDPISEHNRLYWYRQTLGQGPEFLTYFQNEAQLEKSRLLSDRFSAERPKGSFSTLEIQRTEQGDSAMYLCASSLSPGLGGYTFGSGTRLTVV.

J is TRBJ1-5 and V is TRBV15, with TRBD1 matching 7 bases. CDR1 is LNHNV and CDR2 is YYDKDF in the germline V gene (reference sequence). V dropped 4 bases and J dropped 6; count of bases not matched to a gene: 12. The CDR3 runs to 16 residues. CDR3 sequence: CATSTILGQGVQPQHF. The CDR3 coding sequence is TGTGCCACCAGCACGATCCTAGGGCAGGGGGTTCAGCCCCAGCATTTT.

The V gene is TRBV12-3 or TRBV12-4, the J gene TRBJ2-2, with D perhaps TRBD1 (5 bases). V lost 4 bases, J lost 0 bases, and 9 bases lay in between. This CDR3 has 15 amino acids. In nucleotides, the CDR3 is TGTGCCAGCAGTTATCAGGGTTCGAACACCGGGGAGCTGTTTTTT. Translated, it gives CASSYQGSNTGELFF.

The chain links TRBV6-5 to TRBJ2-2; 8 bases map to TRBD2. This CDR3 is 16 amino acids long. The ends lost 2 bases at V and 2 bases at J; junction bases unmatched: 4. CDR1 and CDR2 from the germline V gene are MNHEY and SVGAGI. This CDR3 reads CASSYGAGVNTGELFF. The DNA for the CDR3 is TGTGCCAGCAGTTACGGAGCGGGAGTTAACACCGGGGAGCTGTTTTTT.

The table lists this clonotype with a count of one. The chain uses TRBV11-1 and TRBJ2-5; D possibly matches TRBD1 or TRBD2 (5 bases each). Germline V lookup: CDR1 SGHAT, CDR2 FQDESV (reference sequence). The CDR3 is made up of 14 amino acids. V lost 7 bases, J lost 5 bases, and 17 bases lay in between. The CDR3 is CASIVGGAGETQYF. The CDR3, as DNA: TGTGCCAGCATCGTTGGGGGTGCCGGGGAGACCCAGTACTTC. Using reference TRBV11-1 and TRBJ2-5 for the parts outside the CDR3, the full variable domain is EAEVAQSPRYKITEKSQAVAFWCDPISGHATLYWYRQILGQGPELLVQFQDESVVDDSQLPKDRFSAERLKGVDSTLKIQPAELGDSAMYLCASIVGGAGETQYFGPGTRLLVL.

This clonotype was observed a handful of times. V gene TRBV9 combines with J gene TRBJ1-6, with a tentative D call TRBD1 (5 bases). V lost 4 bases and J 3 bases, leaving 11 bases between the germline ends. CDR1 SGDLS and CDR2 YYNGEE come from the germline V gene. The CDR3 is 15 residues long. The CDR3 loop reads CASSQPTDYNSPLHF. Here the CDR3 DNA reads TGTGCCAGCAGCCAACCGACAGACTATAATTCACCCCTCCACTTT.

The chain uses TRBV2 and TRBJ2-7, with TRBD2 identical over 10 bases. Trimming at V came to 6 bases and at J to 9 bases, leaving 17 bases not matched to a gene. Germline assignment: CDR1 SNHLY and CDR2 FYNNEI. The CDR3 extends over 16 amino acids. This CDR3 reads CASSQDSAGGPTAQYF. CDR3 in DNA: TGTGCCAGCAGCCAAGATTCAGCGGGAGGGCCCACCGCGCAGTACTTC. The complete variable domain, with remaining parts taken from reference TRBV2 and TRBJ2-7, reads EPEVTQTPSHQVTQMGQEVILRCVPISNHLYFYWYRQILGQKVEFLVSFYNNEISEKSEIFDDQFSVERPDGSNFTLKIRSTKLEDSAMYFCASSQDSAGGPTAQYFGPGTRLTVT.

This clonotype came up many times. The V gene is TRBV7-2, the J gene TRBJ1-1; D not resolved. The CDR3 sequence is 15 residues long. V lost 5 bases and J 1 base, leaving 14 bases between the germline ends. Germline assignment: CDR1 SGHTA and CDR2 FQGNSA. CDR3 sequence reads: CASSAGRDRNTEAFF. The CDR3 coding sequence is TGTGCCAGCAGCGCCGGGCGTGACCGGAACACTGAAGCTTTCTTT.

This clonotype appeared a single time. J is TRBJ1-6 and V is TRBV19, with TRBD1 matching over 7 bases. CDR3 length equals 15 residues. V shed 6 bases, J shed 5 bases, and the junction held 7 bases outside the gene matches. CDR1 is LNHDA, CDR2 SQIVND, per germline (reference sequence). CDR3 nucleotide sequence: TGTGCCAGTAGCCCCCAGGGGGTGAATAATTCACCCCTCCACTTT. It is translated as CASSPQGVNNSPLHF. The full variable domain, in which reference TRBV19 and TRBJ1-6 provide the parts outside the CDR3, is DGGITQSPKYLFRKEGQNVTLSCEQNLNHDAMYWYRQDPGQGLRLIYYSQIVNDFQKGDIAEGYSVSREKKESFPLTVTSAQKNPTAFYLCASSPQGVNNSPLHFGNGTRLTVT.

J is TRBJ1-2 and V is TRBV6-1, with 9 bases matching TRBD1. The CDR3 loop spans 13 amino acids. Germline values: CDR1 MNHNS, CDR2 SASEGT. V shed 11 bases, J shed 4 bases, and the junction held 8 bases outside the gene matches. CDR3 sequence: CAAGDRVVYGYTF. CDR3 in DNA: TGTGCCGCCGGGGACAGGGTGGTCTATGGCTACACCTTC.

Notes on this clonotype: A much larger clone sits a single nucleotide away, making a read error possible. The genes are TRBV2 and TRBJ1-3, with TRBD1 as a possible D gene (5 bases). CDR3 length: 15 residues. Germline V gives CDR1 SNHLY, CDR2 FYNNEI. The CDR3 sequence is CASSEAGVGGNAIYF. CDR3 bases: TGTGCCAGCAGTGAAGCAGGGGTAGGAGGAAACGCCATATATTTT.

This clonotype has just a few counts. This chain connects TRBV9 to TRBJ2-7, with 9 bases aligning to TRBD1. Germline lookup yields CDR1 SGDLS and CDR2 YYNGEE. The CDR3 extends over 14 amino acids. V lost 4 bases, J lost 5 bases, and 7 bases stayed unmatched. The CDR3 loop is CASSRDRVSDEQYF. CDR3 in DNA: TGTGCCAGCAGCCGGGACAGGGTCTCGGACGAGCAGTACTTC.

To note about this clonotype: One end of the junction does not line up with germline, which may come from a read error. This chain joins TRBV11-2 and TRBJ2-2; either TRBD1 or TRBD2 may supply D (5 bases each). CDR3 length: 12 residues. The germline V gene has CDR1 SGHAT and CDR2 FQNNGV. The CDR3 DNA is TGTGCCAGCAGCTTGGACACCGGGGAGCCGTTTTTT. It is translated as CASSLDTGEPFF.

A word on this clonotype: This may come from a read error, since a much larger clone is one base off. This chain joins TRBV2 and TRBJ1-5; unclear D gene. Germline lookup yields CDR1 SNHLY and CDR2 FYNNEI. The CDR3 spans 15 residues. V was cut by 4 bases and J by 3 bases, with 13 bases left in between. CDR3 bases: TGTGCCAGCAGTGCGATGGGAAAGCACAATCAGCCCCAGCATTTT. It is translated as CASSAMGKHNQPQHF.

The gene calls are TRBV29-1 and TRBJ1-1; D not resolved. The CDR3 covers 12 residues. V shed 8 bases and J shed 1 base, with 11 bases lying between them. Germline loops: CDR1 SQVTM, CDR2 ANQGSEA. CDR3 sequence: CSPGPANTEAFF. The DNA for the CDR3 is TGCAGCCCTGGCCCAGCGAACACTGAAGCTTTCTTT.

This clonotype was recorded once. This chain connects TRBV20-1 to TRBJ1-2, with D perhaps matching TRBD1 (5 bases). The CDR3 totals 16 residues. V was cut by 0 bases and J by 8 bases, with 22 bases left in between. CDR1 and CDR2 (germline): DFQATT, SNEGSKA (reference sequence). The CDR3 is CSARDFVGGGGSGYTF. The CDR3 DNA reads TGCAGTGCTAGAGATTTCGTTGGCGGGGGTGGCTCCGGCTACACCTTC.

Comment on this clonotype: An end of the junction does not agree with germline; a read error may underlie this. The rearrangement joins TRBV2 to TRBJ1-1; D may be TRBD1 (5 bases). Germline V gene sequence: CDR1 SNHLY, CDR2 FYNNEI. CDR3 length equals 11 residues. This CDR3 is CASRGGAFEAF. For the CDR3, the DNA is TGTGCCAGCAGGGGAGGGGCCTTTGAAGCTTTC.

This clonotype was seen many times. This rearrangement joins TRBV2 to TRBJ1-1, with D uncertain. CDR1 SNHLY and CDR2 FYNNEI come from the germline V gene. V lost 0 bases and J 11 bases, leaving 10 bases between the germline ends. The CDR3 length is 12 residues. The chain's CDR3 is CASSEARSGAFF. CDR3 bases: TGTGCCAGCAGTGAAGCTAGGTCCGGCGCTTTCTTT.

The V call is TRBV2, the J call TRBJ2-2; D might be TRBD2 (5 bases). CDR3 size: 17 residues. Trimming pared 0 bases from V and 4 bases from J, leaving 15 bases between. In germline, CDR1 is SNHLY, CDR2 FYNNEI. The CDR3 loop is CASSEAAVATGTGELFF. The CDR3 nucleotides read TGTGCCAGCAGTGAAGCGGCGGTAGCGACGGGCACCGGGGAGCTGTTTTTT.

This clonotype was observed many times. The V and J genes are TRBV6-1 and TRBJ1-1; no reliable D call. Germline assignment: CDR1 MNHNS and CDR2 SASEGT. The CDR3 loop spans 14 amino acids. Trimming shortened V by 2 bases and J by 1 base, and 8 bases separated the two germline ends. This CDR3 is CASSESPANTEAFF. For the CDR3, the DNA is TGTGCCAGCAGTGAAAGTCCTGCGAACACTGAAGCTTTCTTT.

This clonotype has just one count. The chain is built from TRBV20-1 and TRBJ1-2; 8 bases are shared with TRBD1. Germline V gene lookup returns CDR1 DFQATT and CDR2 SNEGSKA (reference sequence). The junction had 6 bases not matched to a gene; V was cut back by 3 bases and J by 0 bases. This CDR3 comprises 15 residues. The CDR3 loop is CSASDRGEPNYGYTF. The CDR3 DNA sequence: TGCAGTGCTAGTGACAGGGGCGAACCTAACTATGGCTACACCTTC.

The chain has TRBV2 and TRBJ1-2, with D maybe TRBD1 (6 bases). CDR1 is SNHLY, CDR2 FYNNEI, per germline. The CDR3 runs to 12 residues. V lost 5 bases and J 8 bases, leaving 12 bases between the germline ends. CDR3 in DNA: TGTGCCAGCAGTAGGGGGGGTGGCGGCTACACCTTC. This codes for CASSRGGGGYTF.

This clonotype was recorded at least ten times. The rearrangement links TRBV6-5 to TRBJ2-5; D possibly corresponds to TRBD1 (6 bases). The CDR3 spans 13 residues. V dropped 5 bases and J dropped 4 bases, with 11 bases sitting between them. Germline values: CDR1 MNHEY, CDR2 SVGAGI. In nucleotides, the CDR3 is TGTGCCAGCAGTGGCTCACAGGGAGAGACCCAGTACTTC. This translates into CASSGSQGETQYF.

A remark on this clonotype: A much larger clone lies a single base off, so this may be a read error. The rearrangement uses TRBV29-1 and TRBJ1-1, with TRBD1 matching 11 bases. Germline V gene sequence: CDR1 SQVTM, CDR2 ANQGSEA. This CDR3 has 14 amino acids. V trimming: 4 bases; J trimming: 3 bases; junction bases outside the gene matches: 4. Here the CDR3 reads CSVGTGGLDTEAFF. The CDR3 DNA follows: TGCAGCGTTGGGACAGGGGGCCTGGACACTGAAGCTTTCTTT.

The V call is TRBV6-1, the J call TRBJ2-7; 12 bases fit TRBD2. The CDR3 is 16 residues long. The ends lost 6 bases at V and 1 base at J; junction bases unmatched: 7. CDR1 and CDR2 (germline): MNHNS, SASEGT. CDR3 sequence: CASSPPGLAGSYEQYF. The CDR3 DNA is TGTGCCAGCAGCCCCCCCGGACTAGCGGGGTCCTACGAGCAGTACTTC.

This chain joins TRBV20-1 and TRBJ2-5, with 7 bases that match TRBD2. This CDR3 is 14 amino acids long. Germline values: CDR1 DFQATT, CDR2 SNEGSKA (reference sequence). V shed 4 bases, J shed 4 bases, and the junction held 9 bases outside the gene matches. DNA for the CDR3: TGCAGTGCTACGGAATGGACTAGAGGAGAGACCCAGTACTTC. Translating gives CSATEWTRGETQYF.